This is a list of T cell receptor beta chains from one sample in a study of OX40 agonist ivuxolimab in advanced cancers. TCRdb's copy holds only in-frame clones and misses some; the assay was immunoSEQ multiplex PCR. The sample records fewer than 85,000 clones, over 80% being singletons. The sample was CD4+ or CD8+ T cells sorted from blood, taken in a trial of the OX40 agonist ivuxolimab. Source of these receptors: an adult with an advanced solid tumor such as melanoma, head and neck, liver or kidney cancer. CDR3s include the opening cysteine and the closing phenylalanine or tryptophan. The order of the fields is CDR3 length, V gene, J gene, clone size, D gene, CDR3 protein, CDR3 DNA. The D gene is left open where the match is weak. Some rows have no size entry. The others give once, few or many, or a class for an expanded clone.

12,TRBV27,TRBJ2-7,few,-,CASSRNLGEQYF,TGTGCCAGCAGCAGGAACTTGGGCGAGCAGTACTTC
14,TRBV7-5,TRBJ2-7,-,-,CVRSLDRATYEQYF,TGTGTCAGAAGCTTGGATAGGGCCACCTACGAGCAGTACTTC
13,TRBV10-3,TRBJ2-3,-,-,CAIRDIRADTQYF,TGTGCCATCAGAGATATTAGAGCAGATACGCAGTATTTT
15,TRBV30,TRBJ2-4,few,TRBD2,CAWSVTGGSKNIQYF,TGTGCCTGGAGTGTAACGGGAGGGTCCAAAAACATTCAGTACTTC
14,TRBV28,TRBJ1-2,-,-,CASRGGQFLDGYTF,TGTGCCAGCAGGGGCGGACAGTTCCTCGATGGCTACACCTTC
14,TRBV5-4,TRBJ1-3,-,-,CATYPQRSGNTIYF,TGTGCCACCTATCCCCAACGATCTGGAAACACCATATATTTT
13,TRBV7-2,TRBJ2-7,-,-,CASRHTGRHEQYF,TGTGCCAGCAGACATACAGGGAGGCACGAGCAGTACTTC
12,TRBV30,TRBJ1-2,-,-,CAWNGGPDGYTF,TGTGCCTGGAACGGAGGGCCGGATGGCTACACCTTC
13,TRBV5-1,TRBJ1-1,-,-,CASSLEGQIEAFF,TGCGCCAGCAGCTTGGAGGGGCAGATTGAAGCTTTCTTT
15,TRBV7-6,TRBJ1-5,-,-,CASSLAVGGTQPQHF,TGTGCCAGCAGCTTAGCGGTGGGGGGCACTCAGCCCCAGCATTTT
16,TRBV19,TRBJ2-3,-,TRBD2,CASSLGLAGGEDTQYF,TGTGCCAGTAGTCTCGGACTAGCGGGAGGTGAGGATACGCAGTATTTT
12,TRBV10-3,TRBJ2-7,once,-,CAIRDSGFSEYF,TGTGCCATCAGGGACTCGGGTTTTTCTGAGTACTTC
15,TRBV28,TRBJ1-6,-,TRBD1,CASGTGGRYNSPLHF,TGTGCCAGCGGGACAGGGGGCAGATATAATTCACCCCTCCACTTT
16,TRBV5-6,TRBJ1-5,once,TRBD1,CASSRGGTGRTQPQHF,TGTGCCAGCAGCCGTGGGGGGACAGGGAGGACTCAGCCCCAGCATTTT
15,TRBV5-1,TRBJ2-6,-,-,CASSLYSGGANVLTF,TGCGCCAGCAGCTTGTATAGTGGGGGGGCCAACGTCCTGACTTTC